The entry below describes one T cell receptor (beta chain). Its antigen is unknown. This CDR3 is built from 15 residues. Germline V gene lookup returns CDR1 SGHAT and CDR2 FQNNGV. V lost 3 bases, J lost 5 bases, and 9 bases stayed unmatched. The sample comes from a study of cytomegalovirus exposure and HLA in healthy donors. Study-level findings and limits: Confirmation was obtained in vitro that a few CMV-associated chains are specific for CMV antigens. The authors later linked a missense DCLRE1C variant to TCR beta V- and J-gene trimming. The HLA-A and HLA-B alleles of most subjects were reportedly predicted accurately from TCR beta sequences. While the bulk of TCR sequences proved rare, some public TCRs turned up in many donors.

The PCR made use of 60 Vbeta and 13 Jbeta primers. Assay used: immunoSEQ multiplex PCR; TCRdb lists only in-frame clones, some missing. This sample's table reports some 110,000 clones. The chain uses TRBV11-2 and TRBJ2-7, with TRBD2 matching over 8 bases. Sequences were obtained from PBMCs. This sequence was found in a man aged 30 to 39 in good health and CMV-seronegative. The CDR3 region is CASSLTGTRAHEQYF. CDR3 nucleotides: TGTGCCAGCAGCTTGACCGGGACTAGAGCCCACGAGCAGTACTTC.